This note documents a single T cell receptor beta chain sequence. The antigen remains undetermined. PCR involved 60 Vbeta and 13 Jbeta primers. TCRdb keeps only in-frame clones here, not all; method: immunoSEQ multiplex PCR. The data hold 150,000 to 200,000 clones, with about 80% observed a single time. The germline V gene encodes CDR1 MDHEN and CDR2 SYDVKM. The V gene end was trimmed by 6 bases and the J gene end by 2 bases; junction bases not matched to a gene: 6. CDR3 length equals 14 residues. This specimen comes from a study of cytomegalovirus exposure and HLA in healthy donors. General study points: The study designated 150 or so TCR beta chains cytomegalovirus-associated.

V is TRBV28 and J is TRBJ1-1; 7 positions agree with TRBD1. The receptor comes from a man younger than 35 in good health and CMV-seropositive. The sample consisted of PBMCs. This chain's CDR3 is CASRDRVLNTEAFF. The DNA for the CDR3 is TGTGCCAGCAGAGACAGGGTTTTAAACACTGAAGCTTTCTTT. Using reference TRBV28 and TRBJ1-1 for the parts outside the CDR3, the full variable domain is DVKVTQSSRYLVKRTGEKVFLECVQDMDHENMFWYRQDPGLGLRLIYFSYDVKMKEKGDIPEGYSVSREKKERFSLILESASTNQTSMYLCASRDRVLNTEAFFGQGTRLTVV.